The 30 T cell receptor beta chains below come from one sample, sequenced in a study of CD8 T cells in ankylosing spondylitis. TCRdb ran MiXCR on the 5' RACE reads and lists one entry per CDR3 protein. The sample holds about 150,000 distinct CDR3 sequences, roughly 11% seen once. Specimen: blood, either unsorted or a sorted T cell fraction (not recorded which). All receptors come from a female donor with ankylosing spondylitis or in good health (not recorded which).

This clonotype appeared many times. This chain links TRBV10-2 with TRBJ1-2; no firm D call. V lost 7 bases and J 2 bases, leaving 11 bases between the germline ends. CDR1 is WSHSY and CDR2 is SAAADI in the germline V gene. The CDR3 runs 13 residues. Here the CDR3 DNA reads TGCGCCAGCAATCCGGGTGGAAACTATGGCTACACCTTC. Translated: CASNPGGNYGYTF.

This clonotype was picked up many times. The chain combines TRBV30 with TRBJ2-1, with TRBD1 matching over 9 bases. Germline V gene lookup returns CDR1 GTSNPN and CDR2 SVGIG (reference sequence). CDR3 length equals 14 residues. V lost 4 bases to trimming and J lost 4 bases; unmatched junction nucleotides: 5. In DNA form, the CDR3 reads TGTGCCTGGATGATGACAGGGGGATACAATGAGCAGTTCTTC. Translated, it gives CAWMMTGGYNEQFF.

This clonotype has only a few counts. This chain connects TRBV30 to TRBJ2-1; D is perhaps TRBD1 or TRBD2 (5 bases each). The germline V and J ends were trimmed by 1 base and 10 bases, with 11 bases remaining between them. Germline CDR1 is GTSNPN and CDR2 is SVGIG (reference sequence). The CDR3 runs 12 residues. The CDR3 reads CAWSGVWGEQFF. The CDR3 DNA follows: TGTGCCTGGAGTGGGGTATGGGGGGAGCAGTTCTTC.

This clonotype has ten or more counts. The V call is TRBV12-3 or TRBV12-4, the J call TRBJ2-1; TRBD1 matches at 9 bases. J lost 6 bases, V lost 6 bases, and 6 bases had no gene match. The length of the CDR3 is 14 residues. CDR3 sequence reads: CASSWGQGSNEQFF. CDR3 coding DNA: TGTGCCAGCAGCTGGGGACAGGGCAGCAATGAGCAGTTCTTC.

This clonotype was observed at least ten times. The CDR3 DNA sequence: TGCAGTGCTAGACCCACGGATAACTATGGCTACACCTTC. As protein: CSARPTDNYGYTF. V and J are TRBV20-1 and TRBJ1-2, with no clear D. Germline-derived CDR1 and CDR2 are DFQATT and SNEGSKA (reference sequence). V lost 2 bases and J 1 base, leaving 8 bases between the germline ends. This CDR3 contains 13 residues.

This clonotype was detected many times. The V call is TRBV3-1, the J call TRBJ2-7; perhaps TRBD2 as D (6 bases). This CDR3 is built from 13 residues. The V gene lost 2 bases and the J gene lost 3 bases, with 8 bases spanning the gap. The germline V gene encodes CDR1 LGHDT and CDR2 YNNKEL (reference sequence). CDR3 sequence: CASSQLRDYEQYF. In DNA form, the CDR3 reads TGTGCCAGCAGCCAATTGCGGGACTACGAGCAGTACTTC.

This clonotype appeared many times. This chain connects TRBV7-9 to TRBJ1-2; weak D call: TRBD1 (6 bases). This CDR3 has 15 residues. The ends were cut back, 1 base at V and 5 bases at J, with 14 bases in the middle. Germline V gene data show CDR1 as SEHNR and CDR2 as FQNEAQ (reference sequence). As DNA, the CDR3 is TGTGCCAGCAGCTTAGACCGAGGGGGTTCATATGGCTACACCTTC. This encodes CASSLDRGGSYGYTF.

The rearrangement links TRBV5-1 to TRBJ2-1; no definite D call. Germline V gene sequence: CDR1 SGHRS, CDR2 YFSETQ. The V end was cut by 1 base, the J end by 8 bases, with 16 bases between. There are 15 residues in the CDR3. CDR3 residues: CASSLWTAAQDEQFF. CDR3 DNA: TGCGCCAGCAGCTTGTGGACGGCGGCGCAGGATGAGCAGTTCTTC.

This clonotype has at least ten counts. The J gene is TRBJ1-2, the V gene TRBV29-1; D uncertain. The germline V gene has CDR1 SQVTM and CDR2 ANQGSEA. The CDR3 has 14 residues. Trimming removed 1 base at V and 4 bases at J, with 13 bases between. CDR3 coding DNA: TGCAGCGTTGAAGTCGGCCAAATTAGCTATGGCTACACCTTC. It translates to CSVEVGQISYGYTF.

This clonotype was observed at least ten times. This chain connects TRBV20-1 to TRBJ1-5, with D hard to call. Trimming stripped 0 bases from V and 0 bases from J, with 15 bases between. CDR1 DFQATT and CDR2 SNEGSKA come from the germline V gene (reference sequence). This CDR3 is 17 amino acids long. DNA for the CDR3: TGCAGTGCTAGAGATGCTGAGGGTTATTATAGCAATCAGCCCCAGCATTTT. It yields the protein CSARDAEGYYSNQPQHF.

The table lists this clonotype with many counts. This rearrangement joins TRBV6-1 to TRBJ2-2; D is unresolved. In germline, CDR1 is MNHNS, CDR2 SASEGT. With 2 bases removed from V and 10 bases from J, the gap between germline ends came to 8 bases. The CDR3 sequence is 12 residues long. The CDR3 bases are TGTGCCAGCAGTGAATCCCTAGAGGAGCTGTTTTTT. Residues: CASSESLEELFF.

This clonotype was picked up many times. Its ends do not fully match the called genes, so a read error is possible. The chain recombines TRBV12-3 or TRBV12-4 with TRBJ2-4, with 12 bases matching TRBD2. The CDR3 consists of 15 residues. The CDR3 DNA is TGTGCCAGCAGTCCTCGACTAGCGGGGGCCCCAATTACAACCTTC. As protein: CASSPRLAGAPITTF.

This clonotype occurred many times. The chain carries TRBV5-1 and TRBJ2-4; D remains unclear. Germline CDR1 and CDR2: SGHRS and YFSETQ. This CDR3 has 14 amino acids. Trimming removed 4 bases at V and 0 bases at J, with 8 bases between. CDR3: CASSPGIAKNIQYF. The CDR3 DNA sequence: TGCGCCAGCAGCCCTGGGATAGCCAAAAACATTCAGTACTTC.

This chain links TRBV5-1 with TRBJ2-1; 7 bases are shared with TRBD2. Germline V gene data show CDR1 as SGHRS and CDR2 as YFSETQ. J gave up 6 bases and V 3 bases, and 0 bases lay outside the gene matches. There are 12 residues in the CDR3. In nucleotides, the CDR3 is TGCGCCAGCAGCTGGGGGGGCAATGAGCAGTTCTTC. It translates to CASSWGGNEQFF.

This clonotype came up many times. This chain uses TRBV5-1 with TRBJ2-1; the match to TRBD2 covers 11 bases. The trim removed 5 bases at V and 10 bases at J, leaving 11 bases unmatched. Germline-derived CDR1 and CDR2 are SGHRS and YFSETQ. The CDR3 spans 15 residues. The DNA of the CDR3 is TGCGCCAGCAGTACCGGGACTAGCGGTCTTGGAGAGCAGTTCTTC. Protein product: CASSTGTSGLGEQFF.

This clonotype appeared a single time. This chain links TRBV11-2 with TRBJ1-1; D call uncertain. V was clipped by 0 bases and J by 6 bases, with 8 bases between them. In germline, CDR1 is SGHAT, CDR2 FQNNGV. This CDR3 has 13 amino acids. CDR3 sequence (DNA): TGTGCCAGCAGCTTAGATGGGCGGGCTGAAGCTTTCTTT. Translating gives CASSLDGRAEAFF.

This clonotype has a count of ten or more. V is TRBV29-1 and J is TRBJ2-7, with TRBD1 identical over 8 bases. The ends lost 6 bases at V and 2 bases at J; junction bases unmatched: 3. The V gene's germline CDR1 is SQVTM and CDR2 ANQGSEA. This CDR3 has 12 amino acids. The CDR3 DNA sequence: TGCAGCGTCCGGGACAGGACCTACGAGCAGTACTTC. Translation: CSVRDRTYEQYF.

CDR3 bases: TGTGCCAGCAAGTGGAGAGGCACAGATACGCAGTATTTT. It codes for CASKWRGTDTQYF. This chain uses TRBV2 with TRBJ2-3; no clear D gene. Trimming removed 7 bases from V and 1 base from J, with 9 bases in between. Germline values: CDR1 SNHLY, CDR2 FYNNEI. The length of the CDR3 is 13 residues. The variable domain in full, completed from reference TRBV2 and TRBJ2-3, reads EPEVTQTPSHQVTQMGQEVILRCVPISNHLYFYWYRQILGQKVEFLVSFYNNEISEKSEIFDDQFSVERPDGSNFTLKIRSTKLEDSAMYFCASKWRGTDTQYFGPGTRLTVL.

This clonotype has at least ten counts. The rearrangement links TRBV7-3 to TRBJ2-1; TRBD1 aligns across 9 bases. The V gene end was trimmed by 5 bases and the J gene end by 3 bases; junction bases not matched to a gene: 5. Germline CDR1 SGHTA, CDR2 FQGTGA. This CDR3 comprises 15 residues. The CDR3 DNA reads TGTGCCAGCAGCCCTGGGACAGGGCTCTACAATGAGCAGTTCTTC. This codes for CASSPGTGLYNEQFF.

This clonotype appeared many times. The chain uses TRBV20-1 and TRBJ2-1; 7 bases line up with TRBD2. CDR1 is DFQATT and CDR2 is SNEGSKA in the germline V gene (reference sequence). V was pared by 6 bases and J by 3 bases, with 14 bases of the junction left unmatched. The CDR3 has 16 residues. CDR3 bases: TGCAGTGCCATCTCTTTAGTGGCGGGGGACTACAATGAGCAGTTCTTC. It specifies CSAISLVAGDYNEQFF.

Of note for this clonotype: With a much larger clone just one base away, this may be a read error. The V and J genes are TRBV7-2 and TRBJ2-3; D possibly corresponds to TRBD1 (5 bases). Per germline, CDR1 SGHTA and CDR2 FQGNSA. The V gene lost 4 bases and the J gene lost 2 bases, with 10 bases spanning the gap. This CDR3 contains 14 residues. CDR3 in amino acids: CASSWGINTDTQYF. For the CDR3, the DNA is TGTGCCAGCAGCTGGGGCATAAACACAGATACGCAGTATTTT.

This clonotype has at least ten counts. The chain couples TRBV19 to TRBJ2-1, with 12 bases fitting TRBD2. The CDR3 has 13 amino acids. J lost 16 bases, V lost 0 bases, and 4 bases had no gene match. CDR1 is LNHDA and CDR2 is SQIVND in the germline V gene (reference sequence). The CDR3 nucleotides read TGTGCCAGTAGTATAGAACTAGCGGGAGGTCGTTTCTTC. Its protein product is CASSIELAGGRFF. The full variable domain, in which reference TRBV19 and TRBJ2-1 provide the parts outside the CDR3, is DGGITQSPKYLFRKEGQNVTLSCEQNLNHDAMYWYRQDPGQGLRLIYYSQIVNDFQKGDIAEGYSVSREKKESFPLTVTSAQKNPTAFYLCASSIELAGGRFFGPGTRLTVL.

This clonotype was counted many times. The V gene is TRBV5-8, the J gene TRBJ1-1, with 8 bases that match TRBD1. The germline V gene has CDR1 SGHTS and CDR2 YDEGEE. Trimming at V came to 3 bases and at J to 5 bases, leaving 12 bases not matched to a gene. The CDR3 loop spans 16 amino acids. CDR3 sequence: CASSSPPGQGRTEAFF. The CDR3, as DNA: TGTGCCAGCAGCTCGCCCCCCGGACAGGGTAGAACTGAAGCTTTCTTT.

In this sample, this clonotype turned up many times. The rearrangement joins TRBV5-1 to TRBJ1-2; 7 nucleotides agree with TRBD1. The V and J ends lost 7 bases and 7 bases, in that order; junction bases with no gene match: 16. CDR1 is SGHRS, CDR2 YFSETQ, per germline. This CDR3 spans 15 amino acids. CDR3 region: CASHDRPQTGLGYTF. For the CDR3, the DNA is TGCGCCAGCCACGACCGGCCGCAGACAGGGCTTGGCTACACCTTC. The entire variable domain, with the rest obtained from reference TRBV5-1 and TRBJ1-2, is as follows: KAGVTQTPRYLIKTRGQQVTLSCSPISGHRSVSWYQQTPGQGLQFLFEYFSETQRNKGNFPGRFSGRQFSNSRSEMNVSTLELGDSALYLCASHDRPQTGLGYTFGSGTRLTVV.

Many counts were recorded for this clonotype. This chain connects TRBV7-9 to TRBJ1-3, with D unclear. Trimming removed 3 bases at V and 4 bases at J, with 4 bases between. Germline V gene data show CDR1 as SEHNR and CDR2 as FQNEAQ (reference sequence). The CDR3 runs to 12 residues. CDR3 amino acids: CASSLRGNTIYF. In DNA, the CDR3 is TGTGCCAGCAGCTTGAGAGGAAACACCATATATTTT.

In its sample, this clonotype was seen many times. CDR3 protein: CASARQGQNTEAFF. Written as DNA, the CDR3 is TGCGCCAGCGCTAGACAGGGACAGAACACTGAAGCTTTCTTT. The chain carries TRBV10-2 and TRBJ1-1; 7 nucleotides agree with TRBD1. Germline V CDR1 and CDR2: WSHSY, SAAADI. The CDR3 is made up of 14 amino acids. V shed 8 bases and J 1 base; nucleotides not matched to a gene: 7.

This clonotype has at least ten counts. V is TRBV14 and J is TRBJ1-2; D not certain. V lost 1 base and J lost 4, with 4 bases in between. Looked up from germline, CDR1 is SGHDN and CDR2 is FVKESK. The CDR3 spans 12 residues. The CDR3 DNA reads TGTGCCAGCAGCCAAGGCCGCTATGGCTACACCTTC. Protein product: CASSQGRYGYTF.

This clonotype was counted at least ten times. The chain has TRBV11-2 and TRBJ1-1; no firm D call. CDR1 is SGHAT and CDR2 is FQNNGV in the germline V gene. V was shortened by 0 bases and J by 5 bases, with 10 bases between the two germline ends. The CDR3 totals 14 residues. As DNA, the CDR3 is TGTGCCAGCAGCTTAGATCCTATGGGGACTGAAGCTTTCTTT. This translates into CASSLDPMGTEAFF.

The CDR3 reads CSARLLAGGFYEQYF. CDR3 bases: TGCAGTGCCCGTCTTCTGGCGGGAGGTTTCTACGAGCAGTACTTC. The rearrangement links TRBV20-1 to TRBJ2-7; 8 bases line up with TRBD2. This CDR3 spans 15 amino acids. V trimming: 6 bases; J trimming: 3 bases; junction bases outside the gene matches: 13. CDR1 and CDR2 from the germline V gene are DFQATT and SNEGSKA (reference sequence).

A few counts support this clonotype. This clone may be a read error of a much larger clone one base away. The chain is built from TRBV18 and TRBJ1-1; D is perhaps TRBD1 (5 bases). V lost 2 bases to trimming and J lost 7 bases, with 8 bases between them. The length of the CDR3 is 12 residues. The V gene's germline CDR1 is KGHSH and CDR2 LQKENI. The CDR3 bases are TGTGCCAGCTCACCAGGGGGGGATGAAGCTTTCTTT. As protein: CASSPGGDEAFF.